These T cell receptor beta chains were read from a single sample in a study of T cells in Graves' hyperthyroidism and ophthalmopathy. TCRdb reprocessed the multiplex PCR reads via MiXCR and lists one record per CDR3 protein. The repertoire has approximately 700,000 distinct CDR3 sequences, less than 20% of them found once; the top ten carry under 9.5%. Sequenced material: blood. Receptors were obtained from a man between 18 and 29 years old with Graves' hyperthyroidism. The CDR3 runs from the conserved cysteine through the conserved F or W. The D gene is left open where the match is weak. Not every row has a clone size; where given, it reads once, few, many or a size class.

d_call j_call clone_size v_call cdr3_aa cdr3_nt
- TRBJ2-2 few TRBV7-9 CASSSLRGGTWVFANTGELFF TGTGCCAGCAGCTCCCTTAGGGGCGGAACGTGGGTATTCGCGAACACCGGGGAGCTGTTTTTT
TRBD1 TRBJ2-7 many TRBV5-1 CASSLDQGAAYEQYF TGCGCCAGCAGCTTGGACCAGGGGGCCGCCTACGAGCAGTACTTC
- TRBJ2-2 many TRBV2 CASSEQGGGTGELFF TGTGCCAGCAGTGAACAGGGAGGCGGCACCGGGGAGCTGTTTTTT
- TRBJ1-1 many TRBV2 CASSESGPGEAFF TGTGCCAGCAGTGAGAGCGGCCCCGGCGAAGCTTTCTTT
- TRBJ2-2 few TRBV24-1 CATSDLRSEAGELFF TGTGCCACCAGTGATTTACGGTCAGAGGCCGGGGAGCTGTTTTTT
TRBD2 TRBJ2-1 - TRBV7-2 CASSFLGTSVPSYNEQFF TGTGCCAGCAGCTTCCTAGGGACTAGCGTACCCTCCTACAATGAGCAGTTCTTC
- TRBJ1-2 many TRBV7-2 CASSFVRPGEGYGYTF TGTGCCAGCAGCTTCGTCAGGCCGGGAGAAGGCTATGGCTACACCTTC
- TRBJ2-2 few TRBV7-2 CAVGTGELFF TGTGCGGTGGGGACCGGGGAGCTGTTTTTT
TRBD1 TRBJ1-3 - TRBV28 CASTETGAGNTIYF TGTGCCAGCACCGAAACAGGGGCTGGAAACACCATATATTTT
- TRBJ2-7 many TRBV18 CASSPPVGYEQYF TGTGCCAGCTCACCTCCAGTTGGCTACGAGCAGTACTTC
- TRBJ2-7 few TRBV11-2 CASSWPGPPNEQYF TGTGCCAGCAGCTGGCCGGGGCCGCCCAACGAGCAGTACTTC
- TRBJ2-7 - TRBV18 CASSPYQDTIYEQYF TGTGCCAGCTCACCATATCAGGACACCATCTACGAGCAGTACTTC
TRBD2 TRBJ2-7 - TRBV18 CASSPLADEQYF TGTGCCAGCTCTCCCCTAGCGGACGAGCAGTACTTC
TRBD1 TRBJ2-1 many TRBV20-1 CSARGPGQKLHNEQFF TGCAGTGCTAGGGGTCCGGGACAGAAGCTCCACAATGAGCAGTTCTTC
- TRBJ2-1 many TRBV5-1 CASSLIGDRSNEQFF TGCGCCAGCAGCTTGATCGGGGATCGGTCCAATGAGCAGTTCTTC
- TRBJ2-7 few TRBV5-4 CASSFGVLGYEQYF TGTGCCAGCAGCTTCGGGGTGTTGGGGTACGAGCAGTACTTC
TRBD2 TRBJ2-1 few TRBV19 CASSIGLADYNEQFF TGTGCCAGTAGTATCGGACTAGCGGACTACAATGAGCAGTTCTTC
TRBD1 TRBJ1-2 - TRBV19 CASSTDRGRGYGYTF TGTGCCAGTAGTACGGACAGGGGGCGAGGCTATGGCTACACCTTC
- TRBJ2-6 few TRBV12-3/TRBV12-4 CASSLPEGGANVLTF TGTGCCAGCAGTTTACCTGAGGGTGGGGCCAACGTCCTGACTTTC
TRBD2 TRBJ2-7 - TRBV4-1 CASSPNLKSKREPGYEQYF TGCGCCAGCAGCCCTAACCTGAAATCCAAGCGGGAGCCGGGGTACGAGCAGTACTTC
- TRBJ2-7 few TRBV14 CASSQLGGPAYEQYF TGTGCCAGCAGCCAGCTAGGCGGACCAGCCTACGAGCAGTACTTC
TRBD1 TRBJ2-2 few TRBV27 CASSGQGAGGELFF TGTGCCAGCAGTGGACAGGGGGCCGGCGGGGAGCTGTTTTTT
- TRBJ2-7 - TRBV12-3/TRBV12-4 CASSLRGMVSYEQYF TGTGCCAGCAGTTTAAGGGGTATGGTCTCCTACGAGCAGTACTTC
- TRBJ2-3 few TRBV6-1 CASRGYSSDTQYF TGTGCCAGCAGGGGCTATTCGTCAGATACGCAGTATTTT
TRBD2 TRBJ2-2 - TRBV6-5 CASSYSIEGLAATGELFF TGTGCCAGCAGTTACTCGATAGAAGGACTAGCGGCCACCGGGGAGCTGTTTTTT
- TRBJ2-1 few TRBV6-5 CASSYANEQFF TGTGCCAGCAGTTATGCCAATGAGCAGTTCTTC
- TRBJ1-6 many TRBV18 CASSPSGLSSPLHF TGTGCCAGCTCACCATCGGGACTGAGTTCACCCCTCCACTTT
TRBD2 TRBJ2-1 - TRBV12-3/TRBV12-4 CASRAGTSRINEQFF TGTGCCAGCAGAGCCGGGACTAGCAGGATTAATGAGCAGTTCTTC
- TRBJ2-7 many TRBV7-2 CASSPPPITYEQYF TGTGCCAGCAGCCCCCCTCCAATCACCTACGAGCAGTACTTC
TRBD1 TRBJ1-1 - TRBV9 CASTRTGAMNTEAFF TGTGCCAGCACACGGACAGGGGCGATGAACACTGAAGCTTTCTTT
- TRBJ2-7 few TRBV29-1 CSVEGLGTAYYEQYF TGCAGCGTTGAGGGATTGGGGACTGCATACTACGAGCAGTACTTC
TRBD1 TRBJ1-1 many TRBV9 CASSATGLNTEAFF TGTGCCAGCAGCGCGACAGGGCTGAACACTGAAGCTTTCTTT